The 27 T cell receptor beta chains below were found in one sample sequenced in a study of vaccination and CD4 T cells after COVID-19. Their antigens remain unidentified. Cultured CD4+ T-cell DNA underwent Oncomine TCR Beta short-read sequencing. Via MiXCR, TCRdb re-called the PCR reads, giving one row per CDR3 protein. The sample records approximately 23,000 distinct CDR3 sequences, around two fifths being singletons. Time point specified: late sampling 161 to 241 days after vaccination in three convalescent patients. Treatment of the sample: approximately nine-day PBMC culture with coronavirus spike peptide pools or control peptides (ViraFEST assay). Sequencing was performed on CD4+ T cells from blood, cultured in vitro, taken about 7 months after SARS-CoV-2 vaccination. These receptors originate from a human donor who had recovered from COVID-19.

The chain is built from TRBV2 and TRBJ1-5; D uncertain. V lost 3 bases and J lost 4, with 10 bases in between. Germline lookup yields CDR1 SNHLY and CDR2 FYNNEI. The CDR3 runs to 14 residues. The CDR3 protein is CASSDKYVNQPQHF. CDR3 nucleotide sequence: TGTGCCAGCAGTGATAAGTACGTGAATCAGCCCCAGCATTTT.

This clonotype appeared a few times. This chain links TRBV21-1 with TRBJ2-7. TRBV21-1 is an annotated pseudogene. There are 15 residues in the CDR3. In DNA form, the CDR3 reads TGTGCCAGCAGCAAAGCTCTGCGGAATTCCTACGAGCAGTACTTC. It specifies CASSKALRNSYEQYF.

The J gene is TRBJ2-2, the V gene TRBV6-1, with a tentative D call TRBD1 (6 bases). Trimming took off 8 bases at V and 0 bases at J, with 10 bases between the two ends. This CDR3 has 14 amino acids. The V gene's germline CDR1 is MNHNS and CDR2 SASEGT. The CDR3 sequence: CASREGANTGELFF. The CDR3 nucleotides read TGTGCCAGCCGCGAGGGGGCGAACACCGGGGAGCTGTTTTTT.

This chain links TRBV20-1 with TRBJ2-1, with 11 bases identical to TRBD2. V was clipped by 5 bases and J by 4 bases; unmatched bases: 4. Germline V CDR1 and CDR2: DFQATT, SNEGSKA (reference sequence). The CDR3 is 14 amino acids. CDR3 amino acids: CSARTSGSYNEQFF. The CDR3 DNA sequence: TGCAGTGCTCGAACTAGCGGGAGTTACAATGAGCAGTTCTTC.

This clonotype was observed once. V usage is TRBV20-1 and J usage is TRBJ1-3; no definite D call. The CDR3 covers 13 residues. The germline CDR1 and CDR2 sequences are DFQATT and SNEGSKA (reference sequence). Trimming removed 0 bases from V and 2 bases from J, with 5 bases in between. The CDR3 bases are TGCAGTGCTAGAGACAGCACTGGAAACACCATATATTTT. Translating it yields CSARDSTGNTIYF.

The CDR3 DNA reads TGTGCCAGCAGCGGGGGACCCCCAGATACGCAGTATTTT. This gives the protein CASSGGPPDTQYF. The V and J genes are TRBV7-6 and TRBJ2-3; D is possibly TRBD1 or TRBD2 (5 bases each). Germline V lookup: CDR1 SGHVS, CDR2 FNYEAQ. This CDR3 comprises 13 residues. V was shortened by 5 bases and J by 4 bases, with 10 bases between the two germline ends.

This clonotype was recorded a few times. The chain links TRBV20-1 to TRBJ2-1; tentative D call: TRBD2 (6 bases). CDR3 length: 12 amino acids. V lost 5 bases to trimming and J lost 8 bases, with 13 bases between them. Germline-derived CDR1 and CDR2 are DFQATT and SNEGSKA (reference sequence). The CDR3 sequence: CSALRLVYEQFF. CDR3 nucleotide sequence: TGCAGTGCTTTACGACTAGTTTATGAGCAGTTCTTC.

The CDR3 nucleotides are TGTGCCAGCACTCGACAGTGGGTCGGCGGCTATGGCTACACCTTC. Its protein product is CASTRQWVGGYGYTF. The chain links TRBV28 to TRBJ1-2, with a weak D call TRBD1 (5 bases). The CDR3 has 15 amino acids. Germline V gene lookup returns CDR1 MDHEN and CDR2 SYDVKM. Trimming stripped 7 bases from V and 4 bases from J, with 19 bases between.

This clonotype was seen only a few times. The chain is built from TRBV7-9 and TRBJ2-7; 10 nucleotides line up with TRBD2. Germline trimming cut 2 bases from V and 2 bases from J; bases unmatched to any gene: 0. The CDR3 length is 14 residues. From germline, CDR1 is SEHNR and CDR2 FQNEAQ (reference sequence). CDR3 coding DNA: TGTGCCAGCAGCTTAAGCGGGGGGGCCTACGAGCAGTACTTC. Its translation: CASSLSGGAYEQYF.

V usage is TRBV5-4 and J usage is TRBJ2-1; TRBD2 aligns across 8 bases. With V trimmed by 4 bases and J by 2 bases, 2 bases remained unmatched. Germline CDR1 reads SGHNT; CDR2 reads YYREEE (reference sequence). This CDR3 spans 14 amino acids. The CDR3 loop reads CASSGGLAYNEQFF. The CDR3 nucleotides are TGTGCCAGCAGCGGGGGACTAGCCTACAATGAGCAGTTCTTC.

In this sample, this clonotype turned up a few times. The V gene is TRBV20-1, the J gene TRBJ2-7, with TRBD2 matching over 14 bases. The CDR3 extends over 17 amino acids. V lost 0 bases to trimming and J lost 6 bases; unmatched junction nucleotides: 10. CDR1 is DFQATT and CDR2 is SNEGSKA in the germline V gene (reference sequence). This chain's CDR3 is CSAREGGWTSGRFEQYF. The CDR3 nucleotides are TGCAGTGCTAGAGAGGGGGGCTGGACTAGCGGGAGGTTCGAGCAGTACTTC.

This clonotype was recorded a few times. This chain uses TRBV20-1 with TRBJ1-5, with unresolved D. The CDR3 spans 16 residues. Trimming shortened V by 0 bases and J by 3 bases, and 15 bases separated the two germline ends. Germline V gene sequence: CDR1 DFQATT, CDR2 SNEGSKA (reference sequence). In DNA form, the CDR3 reads TGCAGTGCTAGAGATGCGGGCTCCTCCTTCAATCAGCCCCAGCATTTT. It encodes CSARDAGSSFNQPQHF.

This clonotype was observed a handful of times. V is TRBV7-9 and J is TRBJ2-7, with unresolved D. Germline values: CDR1 SEHNR, CDR2 FQNEAQ (reference sequence). V lost 2 bases and J lost 4, with 6 bases in between. The CDR3 loop spans 12 amino acids. The chain's CDR3 is CASSLIEYEQYF. In DNA, the CDR3 is TGTGCCAGCAGCTTAATCGAATACGAGCAGTACTTC.

V usage is TRBV5-4 and J usage is TRBJ2-5; 9 positions match TRBD2. The V and J ends lost 4 bases and 0 bases, in that order; junction bases with no gene match: 7. The V gene's germline CDR1 is SGHNT and CDR2 YYREEE (reference sequence). CDR3 length: 16 amino acids. The DNA of the CDR3 is TGTGCCAGCAGCCCTGGGAGCGGGGGGTACCAAGAGACCCAGTACTTC. This gives the protein CASSPGSGGYQETQYF.

The rearrangement joins TRBV11-3 to TRBJ2-1; D call uncertain. Trimming took 6 bases from V and 0 from J, leaving 21 bases between them. The CDR3 totals 18 residues. Germline loops: CDR1 SGHNT, CDR2 YENEEA. This chain's CDR3 is CASSPNWWDRDSYNEQFF. Here the CDR3 DNA reads TGTGCCAGCAGTCCGAATTGGTGGGATAGGGACTCCTACAATGAGCAGTTCTTC.

This clonotype was seen only a few times. The V call is TRBV7-2, the J call TRBJ2-7; D gene unclear. From germline, CDR1 is SGHTA and CDR2 FQGNSA. This CDR3 region has 13 residues. The ends were cut back, 5 bases at V and 4 bases at J, with 12 bases in the middle. The CDR3 DNA reads as TGTGCCAGCAGCACAAATTACTTGTACGAGCAGTACTTC. It translates to CASSTNYLYEQYF.

This rearrangement joins TRBV7-9 to TRBJ2-1, with TRBD1 as a possible D gene (5 bases). This CDR3 is built from 15 residues. Germline V gene sequence: CDR1 SEHNR, CDR2 FQNEAQ (reference sequence). V was clipped by 1 base and J by 2 bases, with 9 bases between them. This CDR3 reads CASSLGTLTYNEQFF. For the CDR3, the DNA is TGTGCCAGCAGCTTAGGGACATTGACCTACAATGAGCAGTTCTTC.

This clonotype occurred a few times. V is TRBV20-1 and J is TRBJ2-3; D is ambiguous. This CDR3 contains 11 residues. Germline CDR1 is DFQATT and CDR2 is SNEGSKA (reference sequence). V shed 6 bases and J shed 6 bases, with 10 bases lying between them. The CDR3, as DNA: TGCAGTGCGGCGGTAGGGGATACGCAGTATTTT. This gives the protein CSAAVGDTQYF.

J is TRBJ2-7 and V is TRBV7-9; D remains unclear. Germline values: CDR1 SEHNR, CDR2 FQNEAQ (reference sequence). V was cut by 2 bases and J by 0 bases, with 8 bases left in between. This CDR3 is 14 amino acids long. The CDR3 DNA reads TGTGCCAGCAGCTTAAGCCCTTTCTCCTACGAGCAGTACTTC. This gives the protein CASSLSPFSYEQYF.

This clonotype showed up just a few times. The chain links TRBV7-9 to TRBJ1-5, with D unresolved. V was pared by 1 base and J by 7 bases, with 11 bases between. The V gene's germline CDR1 is SEHNR and CDR2 FQNEAQ (reference sequence). This CDR3 has 14 residues. CDR3 coding DNA: TGTGCCAGCAGCTTAGGCTCCAGTGAACAGCCCCAGCATTTT. It is translated as CASSLGSSEQPQHF.

This clonotype was seen only a few times. This chain uses TRBV20-1 with TRBJ1-3, with D unresolved. This CDR3 spans 15 amino acids. Per the germline V gene, CDR1 is DFQATT and CDR2 is SNEGSKA (reference sequence). With 2 bases removed from V and 8 bases from J, the gap between germline ends came to 19 bases. The CDR3 bases are TGCAGTGCTAGATCACTACGAGGCACAGCCGACACCATATATTTT. Translating it yields CSARSLRGTADTIYF.

This clonotype appeared a few times. This chain links TRBV20-1 with TRBJ2-6, with D tentatively TRBD2 (6 bases). The ends were cut back, 4 bases at V and 0 bases at J, with 7 bases in the middle. CDR1 is DFQATT, CDR2 SNEGSKA, per germline (reference sequence). The CDR3 runs 14 residues. The CDR3 nucleotides are TGCAGTGCTATGGAGGGCTCTGGGGCCAACGTCCTGACTTTC. This codes for CSAMEGSGANVLTF.

This chain uses TRBV1 with TRBJ2-7; the tabulated D call, TRBD2, remains unverified against the DNA. TRBV1 is recorded as a pseudogene. The CDR3 is 17 amino acids. CDR3 nucleotide sequence: TGCACCAGCAGCGACACCGAAGAAGGAGGATCCCTTTACGAGCAGTACTTC. Its protein is CTSSDTEEGGSLYEQYF.

This clonotype was picked up many times. The CDR3 nucleotides are TGCAGTACAGGGAGCCCTCTGACTGGCTACACCTTC. It encodes CSTGSPLTGYTF. V usage is TRBV20-1 and J usage is TRBJ1-2, with D maybe TRBD1 (6 bases). CDR3 size: 12 residues. Germline V gene lookup returns CDR1 DFQATT and CDR2 SNEGSKA (reference sequence). V lost 8 bases and J 7 bases, leaving 17 bases between the germline ends.

There are a few counts of this clonotype. CDR3 sequence: CATSNDRTDTQYF. The DNA for the CDR3 is TGTGCCACCAGCAACGACCGCACAGATACGCAGTATTTT. The chain joins TRBV15 to TRBJ2-3, with unresolved D. The CDR3 extends over 13 amino acids. Germline CDR1 is LNHNV and CDR2 is YYDKDF (reference sequence). Trimming removed 4 bases at V and 1 base at J, with 6 bases between.

The V and J genes are TRBV6-1 and TRBJ2-3; D unclear. The CDR3 is 15 residues long. V was shortened by 6 bases and J by 4 bases, with 17 bases between the two germline ends. The germline V gene has CDR1 MNHNS and CDR2 SASEGT. The CDR3 is CASRQFSRLSDTQYF. CDR3 nucleotides: TGTGCCAGCAGGCAGTTTAGTCGGTTGTCAGATACGCAGTATTTT.

This clonotype has only a few counts. This chain connects TRBV7-2 to TRBJ2-2, with D possibly TRBD1 on 6 matching bases. The germline gives CDR1 SGHTA, CDR2 FQGNSA. The V end was cut by 4 bases, the J end by 7 bases, with 10 bases between. This CDR3 contains 13 residues. In nucleotides, the CDR3 is TGTGCCAGCAGCTCTCAGGGGAGCGGGGAGCTGTTTTTT. It codes for CASSSQGSGELFF.